The entry below gives a single T cell receptor (beta chain) sequence along with its context. This entry comes from a study of CD8 T cells in Susac syndrome. Random-hexamer reverse transcription was applied to roughly 0.5 to 1 ug RNA. TCRdb processed the immunoSEQ multiplex PCR reads anew with MiXCR; each CDR3 protein has one entry. This table has around 270,000 distinct CDR3 sequences, around 89% appearing once. This CDR3 region has 11 residues. The germline gives CDR1 SNHLY, CDR2 FYNNEI. The V end lost 9 bases, the J end lost 6 bases, and 9 bases lay between the germline ends. The chain is built from TRBV2 and TRBJ2-1; D is undetermined. The sequence derives from a human donor with multiple sclerosis. The sample comprised CD8+ T cells from PBMCs. The CDR3 here is CASLDTNEQFF. CDR3 nucleotides: TGTGCCAGTCTTGATACCAATGAGCAGTTCTTC. Together with reference TRBV2 and TRBJ2-1, the CDR3 gives the full variable domain: EPEVTQTPSHQVTQMGQEVILRCVPISNHLYFYWYRQILGQKVEFLVSFYNNEISEKSEIFDDQFSVERPDGSNFTLKIRSTKLEDSAMYFCASLDTNEQFFGPGTRLTVL.